Presented here are 8 T cell receptor beta chains from one specimen sequenced in a study of blood T cell repertoires in COVID-19. Some clones are missing from TCRdb's copy, which holds only in-frame ones; the method was immunoSEQ multiplex PCR. The table includes under 400,000 clones, approximately 89% detected once. Specimen: peripheral blood. The receptors here all came from a woman between 55 and 75 years old with COVID-19, enrolled during active disease.

V is TRBV5-1 and J is TRBJ1-2; weak D call: TRBD1 (6 bases). The ends were cut back, 0 bases at V and 7 bases at J, with 10 bases in the middle. Germline V lookup: CDR1 SGHRS, CDR2 YFSETQ. The CDR3 consists of 13 residues. CDR3 protein: CASSLDRARGYTF. For the CDR3, the DNA is TGCGCCAGCAGCTTGGACAGGGCGCGTGGCTACACCTTC.

The chain is built from TRBV2 and TRBJ2-1, with D possibly being TRBD1 (6 bases). CDR1 is SNHLY and CDR2 is FYNNEI in the germline V gene. V gave up 7 bases and J gave up 7 bases, with 14 bases separating them. The CDR3 length is 13 residues. The CDR3 nucleotides are TGTGCCAGCATCCCGGTAGGGGGAAATGAGCAGTTCTTC. Protein: CASIPVGGNEQFF. Complete variable domain (other parts from reference TRBV2 and TRBJ2-1): EPEVTQTPSHQVTQMGQEVILRCVPISNHLYFYWYRQILGQKVEFLVSFYNNEISEKSEIFDDQFSVERPDGSNFTLKIRSTKLEDSAMYFCASIPVGGNEQFFGPGTRLTVL.

V is TRBV30 and J is TRBJ1-1; TRBD1 might be the D (6 bases). V lost 4 bases to trimming and J lost 1 base, with 13 bases between them. In germline, CDR1 is GTSNPN, CDR2 SVGIG (reference sequence). The CDR3 runs to 14 residues. CDR3 sequence (DNA): TGTGCCTGGACCTATGGACAGAGGAACACTGAAGCTTTCTTT. Translated: CAWTYGQRNTEAFF.

The chain employs TRBV18 and TRBJ1-5, with TRBD1 matching over 7 bases. Per germline, CDR1 KGHSH and CDR2 LQKENI. CDR3 length: 13 residues. V gave up 4 bases and J gave up 5 bases; unmatched junction bases: 2. The CDR3 here is CASSQQGYQPQHF. CDR3 sequence (DNA): TGTGCCAGCTCACAACAGGGGTATCAGCCCCAGCATTTT. Combining the CDR3 with reference TRBV18 and TRBJ1-5 gives the whole variable domain NAGVMQNPRHLVRRRGQEARLRCSPMKGHSHVYWYRQLPEEGLKFMVYLQKENIIDESGMPKERFSAEFPKEGPSILRIQQVVRGDSAAYFCASSQQGYQPQHFGDGTRLSIL.

J is TRBJ2-3 and V is TRBV6-5, with TRBD2 identical over 9 bases. CDR1 and CDR2 from the germline V gene are MNHEY and SVGAGI. The CDR3 extends over 14 amino acids. V gave up 5 bases and J gave up 2 bases; unmatched junction bases: 2. The CDR3 DNA follows: TGTGCCAGCAGTAGCGGGGGGATCACAGATACGCAGTATTTT. This encodes CASSSGGITDTQYF.

V usage is TRBV5-1 and J usage is TRBJ2-1, with 7 bases aligning to TRBD1. After removal of 1 base from V and 0 bases from J, the junction contained 4 bases not matched to a gene. This CDR3 spans 16 amino acids. CDR1 is SGHRS, CDR2 YFSETQ, per germline. CDR3 DNA: TGCGCCAGCAGCTTGCCGACAGGGAGCTCCTACAATGAGCAGTTCTTC. Amino acids: CASSLPTGSSYNEQFF.

For this clone: The same CDR3 also results from other DNA sequences found in this sample. V usage is TRBV5-1 and J usage is TRBJ1-5; TRBD1 might be the D (5 bases). V was trimmed by 4 bases and J by 0 bases, leaving 8 bases between them. Germline V gene lookup returns CDR1 SGHRS and CDR2 YFSETQ. There are 14 residues in the CDR3. This CDR3 is CASSPGDSNQPQHF. CDR3 in DNA: TGCGCCAGCAGCCCGGGGGATAGCAATCAGCCCCAGCATTTT.

The V call is TRBV30, the J call TRBJ2-5; 7 nucleotides align to TRBD2. Germline trimming cut 5 bases from V and 5 bases from J; bases unmatched to any gene: 8. This CDR3 region has 13 residues. Germline V gene sequence: CDR1 GTSNPN, CDR2 SVGIG (reference sequence). The CDR3 nucleotides are TGTGCCTGGGGACTAGGAGGGAAGGAGACCCAGTACTTC. Amino acids: CAWGLGGKETQYF.